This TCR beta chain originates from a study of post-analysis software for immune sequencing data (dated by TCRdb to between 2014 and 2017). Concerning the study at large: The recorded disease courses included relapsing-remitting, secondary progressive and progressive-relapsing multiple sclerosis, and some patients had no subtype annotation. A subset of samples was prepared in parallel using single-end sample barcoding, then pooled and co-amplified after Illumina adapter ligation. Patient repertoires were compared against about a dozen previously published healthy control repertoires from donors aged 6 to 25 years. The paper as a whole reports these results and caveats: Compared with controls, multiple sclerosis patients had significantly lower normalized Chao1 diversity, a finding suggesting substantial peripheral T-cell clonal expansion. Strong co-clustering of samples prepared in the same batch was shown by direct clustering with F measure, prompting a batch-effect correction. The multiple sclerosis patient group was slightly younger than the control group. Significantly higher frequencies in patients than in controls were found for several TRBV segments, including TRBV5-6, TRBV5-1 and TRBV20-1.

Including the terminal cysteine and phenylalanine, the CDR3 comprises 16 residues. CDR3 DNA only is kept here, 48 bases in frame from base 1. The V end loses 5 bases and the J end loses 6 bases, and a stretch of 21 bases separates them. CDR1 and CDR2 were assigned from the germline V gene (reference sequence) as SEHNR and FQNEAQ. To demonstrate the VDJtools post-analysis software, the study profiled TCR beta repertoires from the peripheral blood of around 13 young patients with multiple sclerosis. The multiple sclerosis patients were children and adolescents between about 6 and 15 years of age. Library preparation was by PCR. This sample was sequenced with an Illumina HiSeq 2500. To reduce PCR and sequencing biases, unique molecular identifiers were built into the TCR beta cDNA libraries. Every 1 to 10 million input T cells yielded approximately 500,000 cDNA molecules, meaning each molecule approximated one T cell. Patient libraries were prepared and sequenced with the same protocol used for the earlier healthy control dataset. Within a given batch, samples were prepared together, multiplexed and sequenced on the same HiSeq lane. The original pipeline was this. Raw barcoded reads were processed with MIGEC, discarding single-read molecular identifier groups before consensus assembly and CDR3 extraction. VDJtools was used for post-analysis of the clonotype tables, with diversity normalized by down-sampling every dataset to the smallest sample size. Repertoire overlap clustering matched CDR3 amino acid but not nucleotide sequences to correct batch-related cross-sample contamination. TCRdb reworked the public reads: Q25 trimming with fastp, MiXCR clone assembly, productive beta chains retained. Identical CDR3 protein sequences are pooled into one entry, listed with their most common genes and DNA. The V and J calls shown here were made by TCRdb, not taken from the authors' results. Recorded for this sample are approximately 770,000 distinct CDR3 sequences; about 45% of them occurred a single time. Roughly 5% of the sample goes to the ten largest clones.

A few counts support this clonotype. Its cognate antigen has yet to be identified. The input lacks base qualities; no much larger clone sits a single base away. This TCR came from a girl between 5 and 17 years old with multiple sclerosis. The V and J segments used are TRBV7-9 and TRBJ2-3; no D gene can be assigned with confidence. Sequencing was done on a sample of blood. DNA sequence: TGTGCCAGCAGCCCACCCTCCGAAAACCCCGGCGATACGCAGTATTTT. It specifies CASSPPSENPGDTQYF.